These 28 T cell receptor beta chains came from one sample sequenced in a study of blood T cells in healthy people across ages. A second PCR of roughly 7 to 11 cycles used a sample-barcoded 5' primer and a J-beta primer mix. One entry per CDR3 protein, called by TCRdb with MiXCR from the 5' RACE reads. Of approximately 800,000 distinct CDR3 sequences in the sample, about three fifths are singletons; the top ten hold 20% to 25%. The source material was blood. The receptors come from a man aged 30-40 years in good health.

The rearrangement joins TRBV4-3 to TRBJ2-4, with D perhaps matching TRBD1 (5 bases). Germline CDR1 LGHNA, CDR2 YSLEER. Trimming left V 0 bases short and J 6 bases short, with 12 bases between. This CDR3 is 15 amino acids long. The CDR3: CASSQDRDSRNIQYF. DNA for the CDR3: TGCGCCAGCAGCCAAGACAGGGATTCCCGAAACATTCAGTACTTC.

This clonotype was detected only a few times. J is TRBJ2-5 and V is TRBV20-1, with 7 bases lining up with TRBD1. The CDR3 spans 16 residues. In germline, CDR1 is DFQATT, CDR2 SNEGSKA (reference sequence). Losses at the gene ends were 0 bases for V and 4 bases for J; bases not matched to a gene: 11. CDR3 bases: TGCAGTGCTAGAGATCGAGACAGGGTAATGGTAGAGACCCAGTACTTC. Translated: CSARDRDRVMVETQYF.

The rearrangement links TRBV12-3 or TRBV12-4 to TRBJ2-3; 8 nucleotides match TRBD2. The CDR3 length is 14 residues. The J segment lost 2 bases and the V segment lost 11 bases, leaving 9 bases of the junction unmatched. The CDR3 loop reads CAGMAGGHTDTQYF. The CDR3 DNA sequence: TGTGCCGGCATGGCGGGAGGACACACAGATACGCAGTATTTT.

In its sample, this clonotype was seen a few times. The DNA is omitted, as the CDR3 cannot be located on it reliably, and the CDR3 follows TCRdb's listing. The chain uses TRBV7-2 and TRBJ2-1. CDR1 SGHTA and CDR2 FQGNSA come from the germline V gene. The CDR3 length equals 12 residues, ends included. CDR3 amino acids: CASSLVGYGAFF.

The chain employs TRBV20-1 and TRBJ1-6; D is ambiguous. CDR3 size: 13 residues. Germline V gene sequence: CDR1 DFQATT, CDR2 SNEGSKA (reference sequence). Trimming left V 3 bases short and J 3 bases short, with 6 bases between. CDR3 nucleotides: TGCAGTGCTAGGCTCATCTATAATTCACCCCTCCACTTT. This encodes CSARLIYNSPLHF.

This clonotype was seen a few times. This sequence joins TRBV7-8 and TRBJ2-5; 11 nucleotides align to TRBD2. There are 17 residues in the CDR3. In germline, CDR1 is SGHVS, CDR2 FQNEAQ. The ends lost 1 base at V and 4 bases at J; junction bases unmatched: 8. This chain's CDR3 is CASSLDPLAGEGETQYF. The CDR3 coding sequence is TGTGCCAGCAGCTTAGATCCACTAGCGGGAGAGGGAGAGACCCAGTACTTC.

The chain links TRBV7-6 to TRBJ2-1, with D tentatively TRBD1 (7 bases). Germline CDR1 SGHVS, CDR2 FNYEAQ. Trimming took off 5 bases at V and 3 bases at J, with 17 bases between the two ends. The CDR3 covers 16 residues. The chain's CDR3 is CASSRRGGGNYNEQFF. CDR3 coding DNA: TGTGCCAGCAGCCGACGAGGGGGCGGGAACTACAATGAGCAGTTCTTC.

The chain combines TRBV5-1 with TRBJ1-1, with no clear D. CDR1 is SGHRS and CDR2 is YFSETQ in the germline V gene. The CDR3 is 14 amino acids. Trimming left V 5 bases short and J 7 bases short, with 18 bases between. CDR3 sequence reads: CASRALPFGNEAFF. CDR3 DNA sequence: TGCGCCAGCAGGGCCCTACCCTTTGGGAATGAAGCTTTCTTT.

This clonotype appeared a single time. The genes are TRBV5-1 and TRBJ1-4; the D is unclear. Germline CDR1 and CDR2: SGHRS and YFSETQ. CDR3 size: 15 residues. The germline V and J ends were trimmed by 0 bases and 0 bases, with 6 bases remaining between them. The chain's CDR3 is CASSLGSATNEKLFF. The CDR3 region has the DNA TGCGCCAGCAGCTTGGGGTCCGCAACTAATGAAAAACTGTTTTTT.

About this clonotype: This may stem from a read error, because a much larger clone lies one nucleotide away. The chain uses TRBV12-3 or TRBV12-4 and TRBJ2-7, with D perhaps matching TRBD1 (5 bases). There are 13 residues in the CDR3. V lost 5 bases, J lost 2 bases, and 10 bases lay in between. The CDR3 protein is CASSRTWTYEQYF. The CDR3 DNA is TGTGCCAGCAGTAGGACATGGACCTACGAGCAGTACTTC.

The chain is built from TRBV4-3 and TRBJ2-1; 7 bases are shared with TRBD2. The CDR3 sequence is 17 residues long. V shed 3 bases, J shed 1 base, and the junction held 9 bases outside the gene matches. Germline CDR1 LGHNA, CDR2 YSLEER. CDR3 amino acids: CASSQGPSAGSYNEQFF. Written as DNA, the CDR3 is TGCGCCAGCAGCCAGGGCCCTTCAGCGGGGTCCTACAATGAGCAGTTCTTC.

The chain couples TRBV5-1 to TRBJ2-7; 7 nucleotides line up with TRBD1. V was pared by 4 bases and J by 2 bases, with 12 bases of the junction left unmatched. The germline V gene encodes CDR1 SGHRS and CDR2 YFSETQ. CDR3 size: 16 residues. The CDR3 loop is CASSRNWDSVPYEQYF. The CDR3 bases are TGCGCCAGCAGCCGGAATTGGGACAGCGTTCCCTACGAGCAGTACTTC.

Here the CDR3 DNA reads TGTGCCAGCAGTATGGATAACTATGGCTACACCTTC. It yields the protein CASSMDNYGYTF. The V and J genes are TRBV2 and TRBJ1-2; D is uncertain. The V and J ends lost 5 bases and 1 base respectively, with 5 bases between them. The CDR3 covers 12 residues. Per germline, CDR1 SNHLY and CDR2 FYNNEI.

This chain uses TRBV7-8 with TRBJ2-6, with D perhaps TRBD1 or TRBD2 (5 bases each). V was pared by 5 bases and J by 2 bases, with 16 bases between. The CDR3 is made up of 17 amino acids. CDR1 is SGHVS, CDR2 FQNEAQ, per germline. The CDR3 bases are TGTGCCAGCAGCCCGAGCGGTGGGGGAACTGGGGCCAACGTCCTGACTTTC. It is translated as CASSPSGGGTGANVLTF.

This clonotype appeared a single time. DNA for the CDR3: TGTGCCAGCAGTTACGATTTCAATGAGCAGTACTTC. Its protein is CASSYDFNEQYF. The chain uses TRBV27 and TRBJ2-5, with D unclear. V was shortened by 4 bases and J by 11 bases, with 14 bases between the two germline ends. Germline CDR1 reads MNHEY; CDR2 reads SMNVEV (reference sequence). CDR3 size: 12 residues.

This clonotype is a singleton in its sample. This sequence joins TRBV9 and TRBJ2-4; 8 bases match TRBD2. There are 17 residues in the CDR3. Germline assignment: CDR1 SGDLS and CDR2 YYNGEE. V lost 3 bases, J lost 0 bases, and 8 bases stayed unmatched. In DNA, the CDR3 is TGTGCCAGCAGCGCGGGGGGGGGCACCCTAGCCAAAAACATTCAGTACTTC. Residues: CASSAGGGTLAKNIQYF.

This chain connects TRBV6-6 to TRBJ2-7; D unclear. The CDR3 is 14 amino acids. CDR1 is MNHNY and CDR2 is SVGAGI in the germline V gene (reference sequence). V lost 2 bases and J 2 bases, leaving 10 bases between the germline ends. The CDR3 loop is CASSYGIAPYEQYF. The CDR3 DNA reads TGTGCCAGCAGTTACGGGATAGCCCCCTACGAGCAGTACTTC.

This clonotype was counted between two and nine times. The chain carries TRBV28 and TRBJ2-5; maybe TRBD2 (5 bases). Trimming stripped 8 bases from V and 11 bases from J, with 21 bases between. Germline V gene data show CDR1 as MDHEN and CDR2 as SYDVKM. The CDR3 extends over 13 amino acids. CDR3 nucleotides: TGTGCCAGCCTACGTGAAATGGGCGGGCGGCAGTACTTC. Translation: CASLREMGGRQYF.

A few counts support this clonotype. The chain employs TRBV20-1 and TRBJ2-7; D gene unclear. The CDR3 extends over 11 amino acids. The germline CDR1 and CDR2 sequences are DFQATT and SNEGSKA (reference sequence). The V and J ends lost 5 bases and 2 bases respectively, with 7 bases between them. The CDR3 loop reads CSAPRAYEQYF. The CDR3 DNA sequence: TGCAGTGCTCCTCGAGCCTACGAGCAGTACTTC.

The gene calls are TRBV6-5 and TRBJ1-1; D unresolved. The CDR3 is made up of 13 amino acids. V gave up 10 bases and J gave up 1 base, with 13 bases separating them. Germline lookup yields CDR1 MNHEY and CDR2 SVGAGI. The CDR3 spells CATYEGTNTEAFF. The CDR3 DNA sequence: TGTGCCACCTACGAGGGCACGAACACTGAAGCTTTCTTT.

The rearrangement joins TRBV6-1 to TRBJ2-1; D call uncertain. This CDR3 has 13 residues. Germline V CDR1 and CDR2: MNHNS, SASEGT. V lost 2 bases and J lost 8, with 10 bases in between. The DNA for the CDR3 is TGTGCCAGCAGTGAAATATCATACGATGAGCAGTTCTTC. It specifies CASSEISYDEQFF.

The gene calls are TRBV3-1 and TRBJ2-7; 15 bases are a match to TRBD2. The closer fit of TRBJ2-5 to the DNA end suggests the J call may be wrong. The CDR3 sequence is 18 residues long. Looked up from germline, CDR1 is LGHDT and CDR2 is YNNKEL (reference sequence). CDR3 nucleotides: TGTGCCAGCAGAGATGGACTAGCGGGAGGGGGTCGGATGGAGACCCAGTACTTC. It is translated as CASRDGLAGGGRMETQYF.

The gene calls are TRBV6-2 or TRBV6-3 and TRBJ1-2; a weak D match, TRBD1 (6 bases). Germline-derived CDR1 and CDR2 are MNHEY and SVGEGT. Deletions cut 11 bases from V and 1 base from J, with 14 bases between. This CDR3 has 13 residues. CDR3 residues: CAVLPDSNYGYTF. The DNA of the CDR3 is TGTGCCGTCCTACCGGACAGTAACTATGGCTACACCTTC.

The rearrangement joins TRBV21-1 to TRBJ2-1; the tabulated D call, TRBD2, remains unverified against the DNA. TRBV21-1 is given as a pseudogene. The CDR3 runs to 15 residues. The CDR3 coding sequence is TGTGCCAGCAGCGTAGAGCTAGCCCCCTACAATGAGCAGTTCTTC. The encoded protein is CASSVELAPYNEQFF.

This clonotype was seen a single time. CDR3 amino acids: CASRRAGPSEKLFF. CDR3 DNA sequence: TGTGCCAGCAGACGTGCCGGACCGAGCGAAAAACTGTTTTTT. The chain links TRBV12-3 or TRBV12-4 to TRBJ1-4; no definite D call. The CDR3 spans 14 residues. V dropped 6 bases and J dropped 8 bases, with 16 bases sitting between them.

The chain couples TRBV20-1 to TRBJ2-7, with TRBD2 matching over 12 bases. V lost 1 base, J lost 10 bases, and 17 bases stayed unmatched. The germline CDR1 and CDR2 sequences are DFQATT and SNEGSKA (reference sequence). The CDR3 runs to 17 residues. The CDR3 DNA is TGCAGTGCTAGAGCTACTAGCGGGGGGACTCCAAGAGAGGCCCAGTACTTC. Protein product: CSARATSGGTPREAQYF.

The V and J genes are TRBV7-2 and TRBJ1-1; no definite D call. V lost 5 bases and J 0 bases, leaving 16 bases between the germline ends. Germline V CDR1 and CDR2: SGHTA, FQGNSA. The CDR3 spans 16 residues. CDR3 bases: TGTGCCAGCAGCCCAAGAATGGAACAGATGAACACTGAAGCTTTCTTT. It codes for CASSPRMEQMNTEAFF.

The chain couples TRBV29-1 to TRBJ2-5; D may be TRBD1 or TRBD2 (5 bases each). The CDR3 is made up of 13 amino acids. Trimming took 5 bases from V and 4 from J, leaving 14 bases between them. Germline loops: CDR1 SQVTM, CDR2 ANQGSEA. The CDR3 coding sequence is TGCAGCGTTCCCGGGGCCCCGGGAGAGACCCAGTACTTC. Protein product: CSVPGAPGETQYF.